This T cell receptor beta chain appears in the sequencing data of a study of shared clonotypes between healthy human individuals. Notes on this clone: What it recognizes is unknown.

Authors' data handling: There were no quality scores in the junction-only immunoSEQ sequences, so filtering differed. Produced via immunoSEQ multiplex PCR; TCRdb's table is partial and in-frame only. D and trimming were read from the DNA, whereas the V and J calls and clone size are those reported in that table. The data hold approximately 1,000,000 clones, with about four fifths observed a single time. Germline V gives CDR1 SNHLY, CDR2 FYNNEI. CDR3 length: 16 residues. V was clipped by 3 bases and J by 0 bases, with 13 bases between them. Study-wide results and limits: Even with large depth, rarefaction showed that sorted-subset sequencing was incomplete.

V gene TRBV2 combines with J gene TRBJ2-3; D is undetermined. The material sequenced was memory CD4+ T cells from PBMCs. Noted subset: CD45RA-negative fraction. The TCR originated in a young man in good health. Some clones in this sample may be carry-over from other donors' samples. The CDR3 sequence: CASSESPGRSTDTQYF. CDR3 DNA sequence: TGTGCCAGCAGTGAGAGTCCGGGTCGGAGCACAGATACGCAGTATTTT.